This T cell receptor (beta chain) was retrieved from a study of blood T cell repertoires in COVID-19. Study as a whole: From the United States, Italy and Spain came samples of acute and convalescent COVID-19. Nucleic acid was either cDNA or gDNA, and it came from T cells, B-cell-depleted T cells, or PBMCs.

In germline, CDR1 is MNHEY, CDR2 SVGAGI. The CDR3 is made up of 15 amino acids. Losses at the gene ends were 6 bases for V and 9 bases for J; bases not matched to a gene: 11. Authors' processing steps: The authors estimated nucleated cell counts from reference gene primer amplification. Libraries were prepared by immunoSEQ multiplex PCR; TCRdb keeps only in-frame clonotypes and omits some of them. That table gives V, J and clone size, and the DNA gave D and trimming. Of about 210,000 clones in the sample, almost 90% were seen once. In this sample, this clone turned up a few times. Sample: peripheral blood. This sequence joins TRBV6-5 and TRBJ2-1; 10 bases map to TRBD2. This TCR came from a man aged 18 to 29 with active or convalescent COVID-19. The DNA for the CDR3 is TGTGCCAGCAGGCCAGCGGGAGGGGCTCCAATTGAGCAGTTCTTC. Translating gives CASRPAGGAPIEQFF.